This T cell receptor (beta chain) was recorded in a study of T cell repertoires in cytomegalovirus infection. General observations from the study: Cumulative frequency of public TCR beta families picked out carriers of CMV plus the relevant HLA.

V lost 1 base to trimming and J lost 4 bases, with 11 bases between them. This CDR3 spans 14 amino acids. Germline V gene data show CDR1 as LNHDA and CDR2 as SQIVND (reference sequence). The table lists this clonotype with a few counts. Its antigen is as yet unknown. TCRdb processed the reads anew with MiXCR; each CDR3 protein has one entry. Here the sample spans roughly 250,000 distinct CDR3 sequences, 22% being singletons. The TCR comes from a human donor in good health (CMV status not recorded). Some clones in this sample may be carry-over from other donors' samples. The sample taken for sequencing was CD8+ T cells from PBMCs. J is TRBJ2-7 and V is TRBV19, with a tentative D call TRBD1 (5 bases). The CDR3 DNA reads TGTGCCAGTAGTATAGGGCTGGGGCGTTACGAGCAGTACTTC. It yields the protein CASSIGLGRYEQYF.